This entry describes one T cell receptor beta chain. Its matching antigen is unknown. The entry originates in a study of graft-versus-host responses after intestinal transplantation. Study-wide results and limits: GvH clones were identified in recipient marrow, with some first appearing in ileum or blood.

The method was immunoSEQ multiplex PCR; TCRdb's version includes in-frame clones alone and lacks a portion of them. The sample has roughly 90,000 clones; about 85% are singletons. The sequence derives from a human donor who was the organ donor for an intestinal transplant. The source was unstimulated CD4+ T cells sorted from spleen or lymph node cells, collected before transplant.

In DNA form, the CDR3 reads TGTGCCAGCAGCCCAGCCCCCTCGCTAGCCTACGAGCAGTACTTC. Its protein is CASSPAPSLAYEQYF. V and J are TRBV11-2 and TRBJ2-7; D not resolved. V was clipped by 5 bases and J by 2 bases, with 16 bases between them. The germline gives CDR1 SGHAT, CDR2 FQNNGV. The length of the CDR3 is 15 residues.